This T cell receptor (beta chain) derives from a study of cytomegalovirus exposure and HLA in healthy donors. As regards this clone: Antigen unknown.

The CDR3 runs to 15 residues. Germline V gene sequence: CDR1 SGHNT, CDR2 YYREEE (reference sequence). V trimming: 4 bases; J trimming: 3 bases; junction bases outside the gene matches: 5. General study findings and limits: Association of 17,000 or so TCR beta sequences with HLA alleles was found at 0.05 false discovery rate in a later analysis.

PCR amplification relied on 60 Vbeta primers (plus 13 Jbeta primers). Only in-frame clones appear in the TCRdb table, and some are missing; sequencing was by immunoSEQ multiplex PCR. The sample lists some 130,000 clones; around 77% were seen once. This sequence originates from a woman aged 55-69 years in good health and CMV-seronegative. The specimen sequenced was PBMCs. The V call is TRBV5-4, the J call TRBJ2-7; 12 bases are a match to TRBD2. The CDR3 spells CASSGGLAGNYEQYF. The CDR3 region has the DNA TGTGCCAGCAGCGGCGGACTAGCGGGGAACTACGAGCAGTACTTC.